The 10 T cell receptor beta chains given below trace back to one sample, sequenced in a study of early T cells in non-severe SARS-CoV-2 infection. TCRdb fed the 5' RACE reads into MiXCR, producing one record per CDR3 protein. The profile shows about 58,000 distinct CDR3 sequences, over 9.5% of them singletons. The specimen was whole blood. These receptors originate from an adult who was a healthcare worker with PCR-confirmed SARS-CoV-2 infection or an uninfected control (not recorded which).

This clonotype was detected only a few times. The chain recombines TRBV7-2 with TRBJ2-1; D remains ambiguous. The V gene's germline CDR1 is SGHTA and CDR2 FQGNSA. The CDR3 has 11 amino acids. V lost 3 bases, J lost 10 bases, and 7 bases lay in between. CDR3 residues: CASSFVEEQFF. CDR3 sequence (DNA): TGTGCCAGCAGCTTCGTAGAGGAGCAGTTCTTC.

V is TRBV25-1 and J is TRBJ2-1; perhaps TRBD1 as D (6 bases). The CDR3 is 13 amino acids. V was shortened by 6 bases and J by 5 bases, with 11 bases between the two germline ends. Germline-derived CDR1 and CDR2 are MGHDK and SYGVNS. This CDR3 is CASRHGTNNEQFF. The CDR3 DNA reads as TGTGCCAGCAGACACGGGACAAACAATGAGCAGTTCTTC.

This clonotype showed up many times. The chain recombines TRBV12-3 or TRBV12-4 with TRBJ1-5; a weak D match, TRBD1 (5 bases). V was shortened by 4 bases and J by 5 bases, with 12 bases between the two germline ends. This CDR3 has 14 residues. The CDR3 DNA reads TGTGCCAGCAGTTCCCACGGGGCCGATCAGCCCCAGCATTTT. Its translation: CASSSHGADQPQHF.

The rearrangement links TRBV6-5 to TRBJ1-1, with a possible D match to TRBD1 (6 bases). There are 12 residues in the CDR3. V lost 0 bases, J lost 12 bases, and 11 bases lay in between. CDR1 and CDR2 (germline): MNHEY, SVGAGI. The CDR3 loop is CASSYSGHVPFF. The CDR3, as DNA: TGTGCCAGCAGTTACTCGGGACATGTGCCTTTCTTT.

This clonotype was picked up a small number of times. In nucleotides, the CDR3 is TGTGCCAGTACCACACCGCTCCCCCTGGGGAATGAGCAGTTCTTC. Translating it yields CASTTPLPLGNEQFF. The chain couples TRBV19 to TRBJ2-1; no firm D call. Germline assignment: CDR1 LNHDA and CDR2 SQIVND (reference sequence). The CDR3 is 15 residues long. V was clipped by 7 bases and J by 7 bases, with 20 bases between them.

This clonotype was detected many times. The CDR3 DNA reads as TGTGCCAGCAGCACCCAACGACTAGCGGGAGGGCCTAGCACAGATACGCAGTATTTT. Protein: CASSTQRLAGGPSTDTQYF. V and J are TRBV7-2 and TRBJ2-3, with 14 bases matching TRBD2. V trimming: 5 bases; J trimming: 0 bases; junction bases outside the gene matches: 10. The CDR3 sequence is 19 residues long. Looked up from germline, CDR1 is SGHTA and CDR2 is FQGNSA.

The rearrangement uses TRBV7-3 and TRBJ2-2; 8 bases are a match to TRBD1. CDR1 is SGHTA and CDR2 is FQGTGA in the germline V gene. After removal of 5 bases from V and 3 bases from J, the junction contained 8 bases not matched to a gene. This CDR3 is 16 amino acids long. CDR3 in amino acids: CASSITGGLDTGELFF. The CDR3 region has the DNA TGTGCCAGCAGCATTACAGGGGGGTTGGACACCGGGGAGCTGTTTTTT.

This clonotype has only a few counts. The chain links TRBV5-6 to TRBJ2-7; possible D gene TRBD2, 6 bases. Trimming removed 3 bases at V and 2 bases at J, with 12 bases between. CDR3 length equals 14 residues. CDR1 SGHDT and CDR2 YYEEEE come from the germline V gene. The CDR3 DNA sequence: TGTGCCAGCAGCTCCCGGACTACCACCTACGAGCAGTACTTC. Amino acid sequence: CASSSRTTTYEQYF.

This clonotype was picked up many times. The genes are TRBV4-3 and TRBJ2-2; D gene ambiguous. From germline, CDR1 is LGHNA and CDR2 YSLEER. V was shortened by 0 bases and J by 8 bases, with 7 bases between the two germline ends. The CDR3 consists of 13 residues. CDR3 residues: CASSQDSGGELFF. In DNA form, the CDR3 reads TGCGCCAGCAGCCAAGATTCCGGGGGGGAGCTGTTTTTT.

This clonotype was observed many times. The CDR3: CASSLRPASGETQYF. For the CDR3, the DNA is TGCGCCAGCAGCTTGCGACCCGCCAGCGGGGAGACCCAGTACTTC. The chain is built from TRBV5-1 and TRBJ2-5; the D gene is possibly TRBD2 (6 bases). Per the germline V gene, CDR1 is SGHRS and CDR2 is YFSETQ. Trimming shortened V by 1 base and J by 5 bases, and 15 bases separated the two germline ends. The CDR3 has 15 residues.